Listed here are 5 T cell receptor beta chains from one sample, sequenced in a study of patients and donors after allogeneic stem cell transplantation. One entry per CDR3 protein, called by TCRdb with MiXCR from the RT-PCR reads. The data contain 390,000 or so distinct CDR3 sequences, roughly 17% of them singletons. Material: blood, either unsorted or a sorted T cell fraction (not recorded which). These receptors came from a human donor who was either an allogeneic HSCT recipient or a stem cell or donor lymphocyte infusion donor (not recorded which). It is not recorded whose cells these are; they may come from a transplant donor.

The rearrangement links TRBV7-2 to TRBJ2-2; no firm D call. Germline loops: CDR1 SGHTA, CDR2 FQGNSA. The CDR3 spans 17 residues. The V end was cut by 3 bases, the J end by 0 bases, with 14 bases between. The CDR3 coding sequence is TGTGCCAGCAGCTTCCCGGTGGGCGGCGCGAACACCGGGGAGCTGTTTTTT. Its protein product is CASSFPVGGANTGELFF. Full variable domain (outside the CDR3, taken from reference TRBV7-2 and TRBJ2-2): GAGVSQSPSNKVTEKGKDVELRCDPISGHTALYWYRQSLGQGLEFLIYFQGNSAPDKSGLPSDRFSAERTGGSVSTLTIQRTQQEDSAVYLCASSFPVGGANTGELFFGEGSRLTVL.

This clonotype was observed a few times. The genes are TRBV5-1 and TRBJ2-2, with D perhaps matching TRBD1 (6 bases). Per the germline V gene, CDR1 is SGHRS and CDR2 is YFSETQ. Deletions cut 1 base from V and 8 bases from J, with 12 bases between. The CDR3 extends over 14 amino acids. The CDR3 loop is CASSLPGVSGELFF. As DNA, the CDR3 is TGCGCCAGCAGCTTGCCAGGGGTATCAGGGGAGCTGTTTTTT.

This chain connects TRBV27 to TRBJ2-7, with D perhaps matching TRBD1 or TRBD2 (6 bases each). The CDR3 consists of 13 residues. Deletions cut 5 bases from V and 4 bases from J, with 12 bases between. Germline V gene sequence: CDR1 MNHEY, CDR2 SMNVEV (reference sequence). CDR3 sequence: CASSSEGGYEQYF. The CDR3 bases are TGTGCCAGCAGTAGCGAGGGGGGATACGAGCAGTACTTC.

This clonotype was found a few times. The CDR3 loop is CASSGQGSREQYF. The CDR3 nucleotides are TGTGCCAGCAGTGGCCAGGGTTCTCGGGAGCAGTACTTC. This sequence joins TRBV12-3 or TRBV12-4 and TRBJ2-7, with a possible D match to TRBD1 (5 bases). The CDR3 length is 13 residues. Trimming pared 5 bases from V and 7 bases from J, leaving 15 bases between.

The chain is built from TRBV10-3 and TRBJ1-2; 9 bases line up with TRBD1. J gave up 3 bases and V 4 bases, and 0 bases lay outside the gene matches. From germline, CDR1 is ENHRY and CDR2 SYGVKD. The CDR3 has 13 amino acids. CDR3 sequence: CAISGTGDYGYTF. CDR3 in DNA: TGTGCCATCAGTGGGACAGGGGACTATGGCTACACCTTC.